This TCR beta chain was retrieved from a study of spatial heterogeneity in lung cancer. The wider study: Within raw reads, each unique TCR and UMI combination appeared on average more than ten times.

Individual TCR cDNA molecules each bore their own unique molecular identifier. From the 5' RACE reads, TCRdb called clonotypes with MiXCR, one entry per CDR3 protein. The sample carries approximately 15,000 distinct CDR3 sequences, approximately 4.5% recorded once. This clonotype has ten or more counts. What it binds is not known. This beta chain slipped into a library made for alpha chains as a stray read, so its size is not meaningful. This CDR3 spans 13 amino acids. Looked up from germline, CDR1 is SGHNT and CDR2 is YYREEE (reference sequence). V was pared by 0 bases and J by 11 bases, with 7 bases of the junction left unmatched. Study-level results: The number of expanded tumor alpha and beta chains correlated with mutation number.

Described time point: sample taken at primary tumor resection. Whole RNA obtained from tumor, nontumor lung or frozen PBMC underwent sequencing without sorting. The specimen was lung tumor tissue, collected at surgery. The V call is TRBV5-4, the J call TRBJ1-1, with 7 bases matching TRBD1. The sequence came from a female donor with early-stage non-small cell lung cancer. CDR3 DNA sequence: TGTGCCAGCAGCTTGGATAGGGGGCGAGGGGCTTTCTTT. Residues: CASSLDRGRGAFF.